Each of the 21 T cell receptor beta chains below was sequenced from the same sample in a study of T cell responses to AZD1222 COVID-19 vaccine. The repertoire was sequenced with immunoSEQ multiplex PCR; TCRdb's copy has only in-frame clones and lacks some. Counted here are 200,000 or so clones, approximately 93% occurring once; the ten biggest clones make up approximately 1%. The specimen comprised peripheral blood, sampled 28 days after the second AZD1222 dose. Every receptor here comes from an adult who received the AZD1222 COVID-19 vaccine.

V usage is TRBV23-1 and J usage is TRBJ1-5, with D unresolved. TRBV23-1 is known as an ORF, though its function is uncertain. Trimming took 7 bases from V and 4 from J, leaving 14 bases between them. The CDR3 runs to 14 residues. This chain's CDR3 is CASKRRESNQPQHF. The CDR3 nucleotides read TGCGCCAGCAAGAGGAGAGAAAGTAATCAGCCCCAGCATTTT.

The CDR3, as DNA: TGTGCCAGCAGCTTAGAGGGACAGGGAAACACTGAAGCTTTCTTT. This translates into CASSLEGQGNTEAFF. This chain uses TRBV7-9 with TRBJ1-1; 9 bases match TRBD1. In germline, CDR1 is SEHNR, CDR2 FQNEAQ (reference sequence). V was clipped by 1 base and J by 2 bases; unmatched bases: 2. The length of the CDR3 is 15 residues.

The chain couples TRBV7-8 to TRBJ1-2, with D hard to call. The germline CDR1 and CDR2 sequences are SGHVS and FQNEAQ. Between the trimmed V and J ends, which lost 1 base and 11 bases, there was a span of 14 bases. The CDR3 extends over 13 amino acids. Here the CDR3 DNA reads TGTGCCAGCAGCTTAGGGACGCCGATCGGGTACACCTTC. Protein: CASSLGTPIGYTF.

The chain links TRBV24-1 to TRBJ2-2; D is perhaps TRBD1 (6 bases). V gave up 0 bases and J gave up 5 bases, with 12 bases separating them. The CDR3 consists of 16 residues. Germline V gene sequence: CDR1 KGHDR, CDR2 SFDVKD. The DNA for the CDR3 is TGTGCCACCAGTGATTTGGGACAGTTCTGGACCGGGGAGCTGTTTTTT. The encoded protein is CATSDLGQFWTGELFF.

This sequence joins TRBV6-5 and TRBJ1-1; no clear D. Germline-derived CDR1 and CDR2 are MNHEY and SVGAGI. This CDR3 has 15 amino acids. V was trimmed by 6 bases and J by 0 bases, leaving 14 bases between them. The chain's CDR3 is CASSVNGRLNTEAFF. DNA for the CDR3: TGTGCCAGCAGCGTCAATGGACGGTTGAACACTGAAGCTTTCTTT.

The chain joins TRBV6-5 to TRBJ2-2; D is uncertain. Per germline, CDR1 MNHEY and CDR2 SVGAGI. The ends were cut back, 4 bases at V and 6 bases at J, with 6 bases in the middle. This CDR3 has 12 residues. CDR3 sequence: CASSFRAGELFF. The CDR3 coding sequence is TGTGCCAGCAGTTTTAGGGCCGGGGAGCTGTTTTTT.

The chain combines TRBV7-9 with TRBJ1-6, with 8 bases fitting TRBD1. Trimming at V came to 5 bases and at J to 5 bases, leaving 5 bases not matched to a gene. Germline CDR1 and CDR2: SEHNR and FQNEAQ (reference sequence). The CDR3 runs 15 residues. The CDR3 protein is CASSLDRGNNSPLHF. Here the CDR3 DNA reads TGTGCCAGCAGCCTTGACAGGGGAAATAATTCACCCCTCCACTTT.

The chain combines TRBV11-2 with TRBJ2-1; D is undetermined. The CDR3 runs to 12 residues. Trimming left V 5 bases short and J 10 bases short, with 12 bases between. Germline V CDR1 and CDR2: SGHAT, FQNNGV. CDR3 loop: CASSRLFLEQFF. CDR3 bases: TGTGCCAGCAGCCGTCTCTTCCTCGAGCAGTTCTTC.

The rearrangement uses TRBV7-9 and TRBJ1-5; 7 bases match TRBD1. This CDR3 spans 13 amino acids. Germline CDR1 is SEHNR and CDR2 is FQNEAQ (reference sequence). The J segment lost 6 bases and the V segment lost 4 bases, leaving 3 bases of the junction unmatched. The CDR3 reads CASSSHRGQPQHF. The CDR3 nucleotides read TGTGCCAGCAGCTCCCACAGGGGTCAGCCCCAGCATTTT.

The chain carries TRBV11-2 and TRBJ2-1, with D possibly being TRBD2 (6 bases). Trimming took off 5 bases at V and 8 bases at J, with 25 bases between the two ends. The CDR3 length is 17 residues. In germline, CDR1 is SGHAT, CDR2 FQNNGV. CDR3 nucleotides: TGTGCCAGCAGCCCCCGTGGAGGGGCGCTGGGAGATGATGAGCAGTTCTTC. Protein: CASSPRGGALGDDEQFF.

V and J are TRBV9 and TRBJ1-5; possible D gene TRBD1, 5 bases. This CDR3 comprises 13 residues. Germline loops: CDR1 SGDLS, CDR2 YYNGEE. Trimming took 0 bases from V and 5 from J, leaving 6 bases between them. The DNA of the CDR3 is TGTGCCAGCAGCGTAGGGGGCTATCAGCCCCAGCATTTT. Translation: CASSVGGYQPQHF.

The CDR3 sequence: CASSSSPSRDEQYF. The CDR3 nucleotides are TGTGCCAGCAGCTCCAGCCCCAGTCGCGACGAGCAGTACTTC. The genes are TRBV9 and TRBJ2-7; D is ambiguous. The length of the CDR3 is 14 residues. V lost 4 bases and J lost 5, with 16 bases in between. CDR1 is SGDLS, CDR2 YYNGEE, per germline.

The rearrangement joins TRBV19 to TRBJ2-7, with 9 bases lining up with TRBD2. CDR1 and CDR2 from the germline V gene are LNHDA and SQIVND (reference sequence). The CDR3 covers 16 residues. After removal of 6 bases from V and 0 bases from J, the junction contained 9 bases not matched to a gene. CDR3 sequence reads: CASRRTSSGGSYEQYF. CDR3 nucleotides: TGTGCCAGTAGGAGAACGAGTAGCGGGGGCTCCTACGAGCAGTACTTC.

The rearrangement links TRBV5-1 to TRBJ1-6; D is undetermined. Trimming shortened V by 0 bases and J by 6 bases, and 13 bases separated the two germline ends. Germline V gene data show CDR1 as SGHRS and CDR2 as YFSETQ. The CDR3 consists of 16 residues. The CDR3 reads CASSLAEPAGNSPLHF. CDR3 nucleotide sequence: TGCGCCAGCAGCTTGGCCGAGCCCGCGGGTAATTCACCCCTCCACTTT.

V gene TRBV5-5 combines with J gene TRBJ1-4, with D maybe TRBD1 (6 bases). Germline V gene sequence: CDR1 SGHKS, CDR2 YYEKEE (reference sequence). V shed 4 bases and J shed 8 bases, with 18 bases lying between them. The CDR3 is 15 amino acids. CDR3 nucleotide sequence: TGTGCCAGCAGCACCTGGATCGGGGGCGGGGAAAAACTGTTTTTT. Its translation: CASSTWIGGGEKLFF. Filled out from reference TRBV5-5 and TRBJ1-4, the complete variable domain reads DAGVTQSPTHLIKTRGQQVTLRCSPISGHKSVSWYQQVLGQGPQFIFQYYEKEERGRGNFPDRFSARQFPNYSSELNVNALLLGDSALYLCASSTWIGGGEKLFFGSGTQLSVL.

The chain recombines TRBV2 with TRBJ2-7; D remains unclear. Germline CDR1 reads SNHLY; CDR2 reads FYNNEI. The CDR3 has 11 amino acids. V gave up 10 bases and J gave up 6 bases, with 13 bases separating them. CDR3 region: CATQLSSEQYF. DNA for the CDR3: TGTGCCACCCAATTGTCAAGCGAGCAGTACTTC.

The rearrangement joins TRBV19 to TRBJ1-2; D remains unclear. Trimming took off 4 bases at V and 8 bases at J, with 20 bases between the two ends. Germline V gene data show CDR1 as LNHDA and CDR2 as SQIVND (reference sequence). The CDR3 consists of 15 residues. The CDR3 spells CASSTRTSAGIGYTF. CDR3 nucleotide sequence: TGTGCCAGTAGTACGCGGACCTCCGCGGGTATCGGCTACACCTTC.

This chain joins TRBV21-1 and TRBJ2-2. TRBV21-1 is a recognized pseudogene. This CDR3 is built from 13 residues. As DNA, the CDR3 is TGTGCCAGTGGGGGGCTGGGGACCGGGGAGCTGTTTTTT. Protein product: CASGGLGTGELFF.

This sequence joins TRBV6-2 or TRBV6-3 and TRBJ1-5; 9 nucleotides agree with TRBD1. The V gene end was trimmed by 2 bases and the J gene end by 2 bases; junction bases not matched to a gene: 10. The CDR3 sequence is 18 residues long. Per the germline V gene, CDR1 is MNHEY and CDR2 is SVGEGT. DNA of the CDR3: TGTGCCAGCAGTTACAAAACAGGGGGCGGAATCGGCAATCAGCCCCAGCATTTT. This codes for CASSYKTGGGIGNQPQHF.

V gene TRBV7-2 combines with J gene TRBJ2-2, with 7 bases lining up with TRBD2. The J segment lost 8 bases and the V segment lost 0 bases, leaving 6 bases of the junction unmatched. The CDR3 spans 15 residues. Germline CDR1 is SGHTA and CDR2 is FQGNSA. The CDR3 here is CASSLAGAGVGELFF. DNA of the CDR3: TGTGCCAGCAGCTTAGCAGGGGCGGGGGTTGGGGAGCTGTTTTTT.

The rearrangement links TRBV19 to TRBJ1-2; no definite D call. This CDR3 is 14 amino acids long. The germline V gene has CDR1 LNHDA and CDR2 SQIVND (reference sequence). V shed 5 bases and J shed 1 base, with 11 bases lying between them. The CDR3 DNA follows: TGTGCCAGTAGTTCCCCGCAAGTTAACTATGGCTACACCTTC. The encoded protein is CASSSPQVNYGYTF.